This T cell receptor beta chain stems from a study of control samples from healthy donors and cancer patients. Germline loops: CDR1 SEHNR, CDR2 FQNEAQ (reference sequence). With V trimmed by 4 bases and J by 11 bases, 12 bases remained unmatched. The CDR3 spans 14 residues. Clones were read by immunoSEQ multiplex PCR, and TCRdb kept only the in-frame ones, dropping some. The data show about 120,000 clones, approximately 89% seen once. The V call is TRBV7-9, the J call TRBJ1-1, with TRBD1 identical over 8 bases. Sequenced sample: blood. This sequence originates from a man between 35 and 55 years old in good health. In nucleotides, the CDR3 is TGTGCCAGCAGCTCCAACAGGGGGAAGGTTCAGGCTTTCTTT. It yields the protein CASSSNRGKVQAFF. Full variable domain (missing parts from reference TRBV7-9 and TRBJ1-1): DTGVSQNPRHKITKRGQNVTFRCDPISEHNRLYWYRQTLGQGPEFLTYFQNEAQLEKSRLLSDRFSAERPKGSFSTLEIQRTEQGDSAMYLCASSSNRGKVQAFFGQGTRLTVV.